Listed here are 9 T cell receptor beta chains from one sample, sequenced in a study of blood T cell repertoires in COVID-19. Produced via immunoSEQ multiplex PCR; TCRdb's table is partial and in-frame only. The sample consists of 58,000 or so clones, roughly 71% of them appearing once. Sample: peripheral blood. The receptors derive from a woman aged 80 or over with acute or convalescent COVID-19.

This clone has only a few counts. V and J are TRBV29-1 and TRBJ1-1, with TRBD1 matching over 9 bases. This CDR3 spans 13 amino acids. J gave up 4 bases and V 5 bases, and 5 bases lay outside the gene matches. Germline CDR1 is SQVTM and CDR2 is ANQGSEA. The CDR3 spells CSVIQGASTEAFF. CDR3 DNA: TGCAGCGTTATACAGGGGGCTAGCACTGAAGCTTTCTTT.

There are a few counts of this clone. The rearrangement links TRBV15 to TRBJ2-7; 7 nucleotides align to TRBD2. CDR1 and CDR2 from the germline V gene are LNHNV and YYDKDF (reference sequence). This CDR3 region has 14 residues. Germline trimming cut 5 bases from V and 3 bases from J; bases unmatched to any gene: 7. CDR3 DNA sequence: TGTGCCACCAGCCCCAGCGGGATCCGCTACGAGCAGTACTTC. This translates into CATSPSGIRYEQYF.

V usage is TRBV10-2 and J usage is TRBJ2-5; 9 nucleotides line up with TRBD2. V lost 3 bases and J lost 4; bases outside the gene matches: 9. The CDR3 covers 16 residues. Germline V gene sequence: CDR1 WSHSY, CDR2 SAAADI. The DNA for the CDR3 is TGCGCCAGCAGTGATGGTTTTGCGGGAGGGGGAGAGACCCAGTACTTC. Translating it yields CASSDGFAGGGETQYF.

The count of this clone is one. The chain carries TRBV7-2 and TRBJ2-1; 12 bases are shared with TRBD2. The germline CDR1 and CDR2 sequences are SGHTA and FQGNSA. V shed 5 bases, J shed 5 bases, and the junction held 7 bases outside the gene matches. This CDR3 is built from 16 residues. CDR3: CASSDRTSGTHNEQFF. CDR3 in DNA: TGTGCCAGCAGCGATCGGACTAGCGGGACCCACAATGAGCAGTTCTTC.

In its sample, this clone is medium-sized. V usage is TRBV6-4 and J usage is TRBJ2-1; no definite D call. Per the germline V gene, CDR1 is MRHNA and CDR2 is SNTAGT. Trimming pared 5 bases from V and 2 bases from J, leaving 7 bases between. CDR3 length: 13 residues. The CDR3 spells CASSYVPYNEQFF. DNA of the CDR3: TGTGCCAGCAGTTATGTCCCCTACAATGAGCAGTTCTTC.

The genes are TRBV10-3 and TRBJ2-3, with 7 bases lining up with TRBD2. Trimming took 4 bases from V and 2 from J; bases not matched to a gene: 6. The CDR3 is 15 amino acids. The germline V gene has CDR1 ENHRY and CDR2 SYGVKD. CDR3 region: CAISAPSGITDTQYF. The DNA of the CDR3 is TGTGCCATCAGTGCCCCTAGCGGTATCACAGATACGCAGTATTTT.

This clone was counted once. The chain uses TRBV7-9 and TRBJ2-4, with a weak D call TRBD1 (6 bases). V lost 1 base to trimming and J lost 6 bases, with 10 bases between them. The CDR3 extends over 14 amino acids. CDR1 is SEHNR and CDR2 is FQNEAQ in the germline V gene (reference sequence). This chain's CDR3 is CASSLGQGRNIQYF. CDR3 nucleotide sequence: TGTGCCAGCAGCTTAGGGCAGGGGAGAAACATTCAGTACTTC.

The J gene is TRBJ1-2, the V gene TRBV5-1; weak D call: TRBD1 (6 bases). V was trimmed by 3 bases and J by 4 bases, leaving 25 bases between them. Germline V gene lookup returns CDR1 SGHRS and CDR2 YFSETQ. This CDR3 is built from 18 residues. The CDR3 DNA reads as TGCGCCAGCAGCTCAGCCACCCTCACGACAGGCCTTAGCTATGGCTACACCTTC. Translated, it gives CASSSATLTTGLSYGYTF.

This clone turned up a few times. This rearrangement joins TRBV3-1 (or the pseudogene TRBV3-2) to TRBJ1-3; D is undetermined. Germline CDR1 LGHDT, CDR2 YNNKEL (reference sequence). V was clipped by 6 bases and J by 8 bases, with 8 bases between them. The CDR3 runs to 11 residues. The DNA for the CDR3 is TGTGCCAGCAGTTATACTCACACCATATATTTT. Encoded protein: CASSYTHTIYF.